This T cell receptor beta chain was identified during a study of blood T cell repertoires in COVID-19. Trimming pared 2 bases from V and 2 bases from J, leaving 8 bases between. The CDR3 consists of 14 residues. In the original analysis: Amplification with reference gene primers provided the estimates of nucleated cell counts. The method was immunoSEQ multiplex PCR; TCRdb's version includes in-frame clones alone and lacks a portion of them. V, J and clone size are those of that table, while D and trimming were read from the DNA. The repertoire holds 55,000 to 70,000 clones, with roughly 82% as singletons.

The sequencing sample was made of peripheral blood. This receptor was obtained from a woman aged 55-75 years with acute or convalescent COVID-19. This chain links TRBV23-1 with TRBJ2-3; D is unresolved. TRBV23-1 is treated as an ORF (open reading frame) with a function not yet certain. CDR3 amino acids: CASSQVYTTDTQYF. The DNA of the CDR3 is TGCGCCAGCAGTCAAGTGTACACCACAGATACGCAGTATTTT.